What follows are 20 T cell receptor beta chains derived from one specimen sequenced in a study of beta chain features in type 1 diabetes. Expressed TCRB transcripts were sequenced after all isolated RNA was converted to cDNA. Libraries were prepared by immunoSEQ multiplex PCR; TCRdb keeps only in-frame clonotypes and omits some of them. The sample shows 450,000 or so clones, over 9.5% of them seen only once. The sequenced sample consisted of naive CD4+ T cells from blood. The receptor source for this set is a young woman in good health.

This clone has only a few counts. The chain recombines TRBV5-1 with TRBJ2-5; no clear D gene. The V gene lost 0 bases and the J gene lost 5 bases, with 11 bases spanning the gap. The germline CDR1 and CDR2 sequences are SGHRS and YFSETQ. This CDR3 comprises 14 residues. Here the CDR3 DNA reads TGCGCCAGCAGCTTGGCGAGGTTTGGGGAGACCCAGTACTTC. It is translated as CASSLARFGETQYF.

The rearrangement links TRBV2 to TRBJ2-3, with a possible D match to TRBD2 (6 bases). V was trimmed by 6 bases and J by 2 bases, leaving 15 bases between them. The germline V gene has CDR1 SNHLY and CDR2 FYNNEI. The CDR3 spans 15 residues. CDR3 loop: CASRPTSGDTDTQYF. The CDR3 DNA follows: TGTGCCAGCAGACCGACTAGTGGGGACACAGATACGCAGTATTTT.

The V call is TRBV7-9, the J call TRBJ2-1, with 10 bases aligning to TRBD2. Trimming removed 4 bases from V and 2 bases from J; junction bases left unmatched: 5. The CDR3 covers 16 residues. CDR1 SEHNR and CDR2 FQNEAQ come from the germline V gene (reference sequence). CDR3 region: CASSYGLAATYNEQFF. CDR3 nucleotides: TGTGCCAGCAGCTACGGACTAGCGGCCACCTACAATGAGCAGTTCTTC.

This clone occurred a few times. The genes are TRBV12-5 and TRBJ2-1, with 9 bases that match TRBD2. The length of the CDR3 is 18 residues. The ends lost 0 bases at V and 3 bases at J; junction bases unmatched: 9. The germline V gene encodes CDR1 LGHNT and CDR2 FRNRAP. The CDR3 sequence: CASGLVRWGTSSYNEQFF. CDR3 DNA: TGTGCTAGTGGTTTGGTACGGTGGGGGACTAGCAGCTACAATGAGCAGTTCTTC.

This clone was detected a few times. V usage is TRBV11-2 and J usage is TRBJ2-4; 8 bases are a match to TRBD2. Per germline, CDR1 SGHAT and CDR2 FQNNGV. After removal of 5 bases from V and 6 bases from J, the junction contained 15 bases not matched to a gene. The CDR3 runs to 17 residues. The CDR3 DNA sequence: TGTGCCAGCAGCCCCCGTGGGGCGGGGGGTCCTATAAACATTCAGTACTTC. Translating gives CASSPRGAGGPINIQYF.

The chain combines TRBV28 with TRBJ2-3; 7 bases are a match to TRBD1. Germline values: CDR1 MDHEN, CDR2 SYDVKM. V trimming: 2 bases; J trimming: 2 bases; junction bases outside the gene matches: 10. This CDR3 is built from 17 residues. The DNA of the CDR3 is TGTGCCAGCAGTTTACACCGCCTGGGACAGTACACAGATACGCAGTATTTT. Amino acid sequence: CASSLHRLGQYTDTQYF.

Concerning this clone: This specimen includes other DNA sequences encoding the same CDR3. CDR3 in amino acids: CASSLGLSTDTQYF. DNA for the CDR3: TGTGCCAGCAGCTTGGGTCTCTCCACAGATACGCAGTATTTT. The J gene is TRBJ2-3, the V gene TRBV11-3; no firm D call. The CDR3 contains 14 residues. Looked up from germline, CDR1 is SGHNT and CDR2 is YENEEA. Trimming removed 3 bases from V and 2 bases from J, with 9 bases in between.

CDR3 nucleotide sequence: TGTGCCAGCAGACCCCCGGGTCCGGAGACCCAGTACTTC. Its translation is CASRPPGPETQYF. The chain uses TRBV28 and TRBJ2-5; D is unclear. Between the trimmed V and J ends, which lost 6 bases and 5 bases, there was a span of 13 bases. This CDR3 spans 13 amino acids. Germline V gene sequence: CDR1 MDHEN, CDR2 SYDVKM. The full variable domain, rest sourced from reference TRBV28 and TRBJ2-5, is DVKVTQSSRYLVKRTGEKVFLECVQDMDHENMFWYRQDPGLGLRLIYFSYDVKMKEKGDIPEGYSVSREKKERFSLILESASTNQTSMYLCASRPPGPETQYFGPGTRLLVL.

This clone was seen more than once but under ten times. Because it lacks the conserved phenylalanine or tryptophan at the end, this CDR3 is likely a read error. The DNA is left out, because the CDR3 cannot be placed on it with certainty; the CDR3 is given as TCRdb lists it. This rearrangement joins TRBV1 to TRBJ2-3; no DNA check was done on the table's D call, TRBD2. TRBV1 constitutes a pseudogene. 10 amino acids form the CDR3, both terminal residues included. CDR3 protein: CTSSHDHPMR.

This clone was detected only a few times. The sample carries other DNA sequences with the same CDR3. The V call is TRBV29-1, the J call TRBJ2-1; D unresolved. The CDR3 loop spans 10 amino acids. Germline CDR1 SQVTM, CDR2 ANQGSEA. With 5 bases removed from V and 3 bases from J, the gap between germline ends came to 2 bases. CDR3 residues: CSVHYNEQFF. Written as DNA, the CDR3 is TGCAGCGTTCACTACAATGAGCAGTTCTTC.

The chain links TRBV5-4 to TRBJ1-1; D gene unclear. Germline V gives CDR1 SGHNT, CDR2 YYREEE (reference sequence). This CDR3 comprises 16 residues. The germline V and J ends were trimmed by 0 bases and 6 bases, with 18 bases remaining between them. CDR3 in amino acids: CASSLGAYGQYSEAFF. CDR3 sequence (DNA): TGTGCCAGCAGCTTGGGGGCCTACGGGCAATACTCTGAAGCTTTCTTT.

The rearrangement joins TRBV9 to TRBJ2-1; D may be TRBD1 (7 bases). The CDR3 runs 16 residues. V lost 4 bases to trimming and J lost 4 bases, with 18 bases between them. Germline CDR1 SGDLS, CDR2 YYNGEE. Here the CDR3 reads CASSPGRRGQYNEQFF. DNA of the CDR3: TGTGCCAGCAGCCCAGGGAGGAGGGGGCAATACAATGAGCAGTTCTTC.

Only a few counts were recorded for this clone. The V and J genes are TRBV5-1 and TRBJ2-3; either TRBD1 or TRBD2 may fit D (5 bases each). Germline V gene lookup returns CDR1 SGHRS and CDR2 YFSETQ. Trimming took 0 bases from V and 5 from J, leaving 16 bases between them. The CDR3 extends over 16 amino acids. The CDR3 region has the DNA TGCGCCAGCAGCTTGGGAGGGACCATTCTTGGAGATACGCAGTATTTT. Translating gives CASSLGGTILGDTQYF.

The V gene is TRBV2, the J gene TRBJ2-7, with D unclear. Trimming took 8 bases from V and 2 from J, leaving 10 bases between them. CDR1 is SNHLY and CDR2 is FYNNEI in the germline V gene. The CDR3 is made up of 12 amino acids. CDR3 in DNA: TGTGCCAGCCATAGGCAAACCTACGAGCAGTACGTC. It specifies CASHRQTYEQYV.

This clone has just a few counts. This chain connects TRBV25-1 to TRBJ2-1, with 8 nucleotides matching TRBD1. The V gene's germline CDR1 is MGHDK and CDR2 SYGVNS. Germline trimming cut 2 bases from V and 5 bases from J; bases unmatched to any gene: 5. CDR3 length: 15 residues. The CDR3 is CASSEGTGAHNEQFF. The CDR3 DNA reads TGTGCCAGCAGTGAAGGGACAGGCGCACACAATGAGCAGTTCTTC. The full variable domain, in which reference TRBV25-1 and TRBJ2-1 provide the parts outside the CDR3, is EADIYQTPRYLVIGTGKKITLECSQTMGHDKMYWYQQDPGMELHLIHYSYGVNSTEKGDLSSESTVSRIRTEHFPLTLESARPSHTSQYLCASSEGTGAHNEQFFGPGTRLTVL.

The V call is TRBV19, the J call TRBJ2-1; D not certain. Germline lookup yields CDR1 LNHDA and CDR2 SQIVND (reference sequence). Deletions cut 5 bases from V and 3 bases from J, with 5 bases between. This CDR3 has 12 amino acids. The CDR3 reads CASSVFYNEQFF. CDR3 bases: TGTGCCAGTAGTGTATTCTACAATGAGCAGTTCTTC. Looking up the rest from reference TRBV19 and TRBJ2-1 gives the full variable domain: DGGITQSPKYLFRKEGQNVTLSCEQNLNHDAMYWYRQDPGQGLRLIYYSQIVNDFQKGDIAEGYSVSREKKESFPLTVTSAQKNPTAFYLCASSVFYNEQFFGPGTRLTVL.

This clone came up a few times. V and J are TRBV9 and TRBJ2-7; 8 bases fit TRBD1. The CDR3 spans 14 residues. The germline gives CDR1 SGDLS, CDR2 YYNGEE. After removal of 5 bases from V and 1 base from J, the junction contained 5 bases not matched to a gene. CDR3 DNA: TGTGCCAGCAGGCCCCAGGGGGCTTCCTACGAGCAGTACGTC. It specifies CASRPQGASYEQYV.

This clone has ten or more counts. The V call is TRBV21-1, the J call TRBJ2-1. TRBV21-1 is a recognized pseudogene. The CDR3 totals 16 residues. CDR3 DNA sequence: TGTGCCAGCAGCACTCACACCCTAATAACCGTCAATGAGCAGTTCTTC. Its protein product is CASSTHTLITVNEQFF.

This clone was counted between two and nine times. Written as DNA, the CDR3 is TGTGCCAGCACGCCGCGGGACAGGGCCTACAATGAGCAGTTCTTC. Its translation is CASTPRDRAYNEQFF. The chain joins TRBV4-2 to TRBJ2-1, with 9 bases that match TRBD1. Losses at the gene ends were 7 bases for V and 2 bases for J; bases not matched to a gene: 6. Germline V gene lookup returns CDR1 LGHNA and CDR2 YNFKEQ. There are 15 residues in the CDR3.

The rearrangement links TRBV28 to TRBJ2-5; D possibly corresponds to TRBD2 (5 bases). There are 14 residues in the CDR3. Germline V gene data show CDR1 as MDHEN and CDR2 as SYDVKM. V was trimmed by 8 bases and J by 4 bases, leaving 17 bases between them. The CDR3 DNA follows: TGTGCCAGCGCACCTACCGGGAAGGGAGAGACCCAGTACTTC. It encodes CASAPTGKGETQYF.